The source of this T cell receptor (beta chain) is a study of T cell repertoires in ileal Crohn's disease. Overall study context: Thiopurines (around 10) or anti-TNF agents (roughly 17) were given postoperatively to about half. MI samples are biopsies from the surgical specimen's proximal margin. Study-level findings and limits: Sorted CD8 T cells held more high-frequency clones than CD4. Active smokers at surgery had more clonal expansions than non-smokers.

Comments on this clone: The antigen remains unidentified.

Sequencing used immunoSEQ multiplex PCR; TCRdb keeps in-frame clones, though not all of them. The sample includes about 5,700 clones, over 60% seen only once; the top ten take roughly 6.7%. V was clipped by 2 bases and J by 7 bases; unmatched bases: 7. Germline V CDR1 and CDR2: MNHEY, SMNVEV (reference sequence). The CDR3 length is 15 residues. Time point indicated: proximal margin of the surgical specimen (macroscopically non-inflamed). This rearrangement joins TRBV27 to TRBJ1-5; 8 bases match TRBD1. The clonotype was recovered from an adult with Crohn's disease. The sample was ileal tissue. CDR3 protein: CASSLGQGFRQPQHF. CDR3 DNA: TGTGCCAGCAGTTTAGGACAGGGTTTCAGGCAGCCCCAGCATTTT.